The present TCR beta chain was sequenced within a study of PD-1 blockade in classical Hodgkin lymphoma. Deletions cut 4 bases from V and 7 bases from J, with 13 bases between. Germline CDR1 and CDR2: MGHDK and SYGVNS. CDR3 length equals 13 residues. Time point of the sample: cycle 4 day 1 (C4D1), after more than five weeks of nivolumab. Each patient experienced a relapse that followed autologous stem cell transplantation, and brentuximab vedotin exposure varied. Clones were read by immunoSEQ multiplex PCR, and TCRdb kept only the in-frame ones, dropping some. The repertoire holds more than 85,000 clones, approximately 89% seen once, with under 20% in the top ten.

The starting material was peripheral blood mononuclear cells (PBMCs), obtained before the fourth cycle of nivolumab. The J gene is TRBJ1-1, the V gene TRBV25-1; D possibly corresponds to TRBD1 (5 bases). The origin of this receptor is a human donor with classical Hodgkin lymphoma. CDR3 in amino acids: CASSGGDGGEAFF. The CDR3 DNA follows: TGTGCCAGCAGTGGAGGGGATGGGGGTGAAGCTTTCTTT.